This TCR beta chain was documented in a study of blood T cell repertoires in COVID-19. For the study at large: The origin of the acute and convalescent COVID-19 samples was the United States, Italy and Spain.

In the authors' workflow: It was from reference gene primer amplification that nucleated cell counts were estimated. Sequenced by immunoSEQ multiplex PCR; TCRdb stores in-frame clones only, minus some. D and trimming come from the DNA, and the V and J calls and clone size come from that table. The table has some 90,000 clones, 86% seen once. The CDR3 has 16 residues. Germline CDR1 reads SEHNR; CDR2 reads FQNEAQ (reference sequence). V shed 6 bases, J shed 1 base, and the junction held 7 bases outside the gene matches. This clone was recorded many times. The TCR originated in a man older than 75 with active or convalescent COVID-19. The V gene is TRBV7-9, the J gene TRBJ2-2; 8 bases line up with TRBD1. Sequenced: peripheral blood. DNA of the CDR3: TGTGCCAGCAGGAGCAAGGGACAGGAGAACACCGGGGAGCTGTTTTTT. It encodes CASRSKGQENTGELFF.